The clone carrying this T cell receptor beta chain was seen a single time. Seattle cases were enrolled at active infection and followed longitudinally. This sample is drawn from a study of blood T cell repertoires in COVID-19. Study-wide context: Acute and convalescent COVID-19 samples came from the United States, Italy and Spain. T cells, B-cell-depleted T cells, or PBMCs provided the cDNA or gDNA that served as material.

V was pared by 3 bases and J by 2 bases, with 11 bases between. The CDR3 consists of 14 residues. CDR1 is SGDLS and CDR2 is YYNGEE in the germline V gene. Methods used by the authors: Amplification from reference gene primers served as the basis for estimated nucleated cell counts. Measured with immunoSEQ multiplex PCR; TCRdb has only the in-frame clones, and not every one. D and trimming come from the DNA, and the V and J calls and clone size come from that table. This sample yields about 350,000 clones, of which about nine tenths are seen a single time; roughly 6.6% belongs to the top ten. The sample comprised peripheral blood. The sequence was obtained from a woman in her 70s with COVID-19, enrolled during active disease. The chain combines TRBV9 with TRBJ1-2, with a weak D call TRBD1 (5 bases). The CDR3 loop reads CASSAADRNYGYTF. The CDR3 coding sequence is TGTGCCAGCAGCGCTGCCGACAGAAACTATGGCTACACCTTC.